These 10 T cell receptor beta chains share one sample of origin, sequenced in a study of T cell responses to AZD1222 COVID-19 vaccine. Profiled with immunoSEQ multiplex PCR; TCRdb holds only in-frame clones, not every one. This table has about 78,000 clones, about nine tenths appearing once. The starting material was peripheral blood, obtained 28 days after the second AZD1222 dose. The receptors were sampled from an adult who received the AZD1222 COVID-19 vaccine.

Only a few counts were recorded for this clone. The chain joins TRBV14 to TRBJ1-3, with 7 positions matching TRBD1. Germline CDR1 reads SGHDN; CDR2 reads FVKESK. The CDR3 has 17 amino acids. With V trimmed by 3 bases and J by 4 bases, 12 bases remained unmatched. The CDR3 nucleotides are TGTGCCAGCAGCCATCGGACAGGTCGGGGATTCGGAAACACCATATATTTT. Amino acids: CASSHRTGRGFGNTIYF.

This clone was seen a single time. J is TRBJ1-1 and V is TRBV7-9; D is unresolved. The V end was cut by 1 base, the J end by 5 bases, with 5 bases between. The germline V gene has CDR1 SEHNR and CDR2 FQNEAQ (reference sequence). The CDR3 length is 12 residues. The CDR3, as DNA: TGTGCCAGCAGCTTAGTCCATACTGAAGCTTTCTTT. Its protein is CASSLVHTEAFF.

The CDR3 region has the DNA TGTGCCAGTAAACCCTCTTTAAGGGACCCCCGGGAGTTCTTC. This sequence encodes CASKPSLRDPREFF. The chain has TRBV19 and TRBJ2-1; D is perhaps TRBD1 or TRBD2 (5 bases each). V dropped 7 bases and J dropped 14 bases, with 24 bases sitting between them. There are 14 residues in the CDR3. CDR1 LNHDA and CDR2 SQIVND come from the germline V gene (reference sequence).

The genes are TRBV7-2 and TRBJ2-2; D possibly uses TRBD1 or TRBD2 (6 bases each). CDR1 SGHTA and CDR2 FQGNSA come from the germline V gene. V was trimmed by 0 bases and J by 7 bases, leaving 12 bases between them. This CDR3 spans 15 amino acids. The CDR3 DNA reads TGTGCCAGCAGCTTAGCGGGGGGCGCAAGCGGGGAGCTGTTTTTT. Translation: CASSLAGGASGELFF.

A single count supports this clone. The CDR3 bases are TGTGCCAGTAGATCAGGGGGCGCGGACAATCAGCCCCAGCATTTT. Translating gives CASRSGGADNQPQHF. The chain combines TRBV19 with TRBJ1-5, with TRBD1 identical over 8 bases. The germline CDR1 and CDR2 sequences are LNHDA and SQIVND (reference sequence). The CDR3 sequence is 15 residues long. With V trimmed by 6 bases and J by 3 bases, 7 bases remained unmatched.

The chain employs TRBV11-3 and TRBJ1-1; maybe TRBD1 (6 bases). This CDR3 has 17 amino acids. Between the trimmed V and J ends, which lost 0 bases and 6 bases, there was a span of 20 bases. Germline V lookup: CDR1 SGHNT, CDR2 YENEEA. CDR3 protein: CASSLDASGRGSSEAFF. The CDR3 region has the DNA TGTGCCAGCAGCTTAGATGCATCGGGCAGGGGAAGCTCTGAAGCTTTCTTT.

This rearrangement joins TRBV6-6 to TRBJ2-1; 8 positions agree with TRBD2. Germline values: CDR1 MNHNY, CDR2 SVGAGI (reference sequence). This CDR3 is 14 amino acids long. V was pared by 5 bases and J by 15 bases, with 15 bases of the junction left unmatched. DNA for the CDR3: TGTGCCAGCAGTCAACTAGCGGATCCCCTTATAGGGTTCTTC. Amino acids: CASSQLADPLIGFF.

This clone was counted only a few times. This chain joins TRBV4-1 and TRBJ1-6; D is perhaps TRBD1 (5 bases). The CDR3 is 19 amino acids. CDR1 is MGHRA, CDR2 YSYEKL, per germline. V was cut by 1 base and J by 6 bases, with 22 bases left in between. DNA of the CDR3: TGCGCCAGCAGCCAAGGGATCGTTTTAACAAGACAGCTTAATTCACCCCTCCACTTT. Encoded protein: CASSQGIVLTRQLNSPLHF.

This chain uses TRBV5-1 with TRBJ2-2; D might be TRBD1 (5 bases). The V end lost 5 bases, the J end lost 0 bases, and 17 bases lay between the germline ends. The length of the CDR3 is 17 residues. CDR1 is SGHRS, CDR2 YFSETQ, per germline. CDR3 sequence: CASSQRTPGSNTGELFF. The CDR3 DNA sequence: TGCGCCAGCAGTCAAAGGACACCCGGATCGAACACCGGGGAGCTGTTTTTT.

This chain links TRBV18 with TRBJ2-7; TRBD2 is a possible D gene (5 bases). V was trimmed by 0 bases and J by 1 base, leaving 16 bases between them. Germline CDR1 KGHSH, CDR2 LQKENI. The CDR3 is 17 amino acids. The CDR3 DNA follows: TGTGCCAGCTCACCACCGCTGGGCGCGAGGGAGTCCTACGAGCAGTACTTC. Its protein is CASSPPLGARESYEQYF.